These 21 T cell receptor beta chains share one sample of origin, sequenced in a study of blood T cell repertoires in COVID-19. Sequencing used immunoSEQ multiplex PCR; TCRdb keeps in-frame clones, though not all of them. The sample carries 150,000 to 200,000 clones, around 92% recorded once. Material for sequencing was peripheral blood. Receptors were obtained from a man aged 25-40 years with COVID-19, enrolled during active disease.

The chain links TRBV3-1 (or the pseudogene TRBV3-2) to TRBJ1-2; D call uncertain. Germline V gene data show CDR1 as LGHDT and CDR2 as YNNKEL (reference sequence). V lost 0 bases, J lost 7 bases, and 15 bases lay in between. CDR3 length: 15 amino acids. Here the CDR3 reads CASSQEGRVTGGYTF. The CDR3 DNA follows: TGTGCCAGCAGCCAAGAAGGGCGGGTAACGGGTGGCTACACCTTC.

V is TRBV5-6 and J is TRBJ2-7; 9 bases fit TRBD2. This CDR3 has 19 residues. Germline V gene lookup returns CDR1 SGHDT and CDR2 YYEEEE. V dropped 1 base and J dropped 3; count of bases not matched to a gene: 17. Here the CDR3 DNA reads TGTGCCAGCAGCTTGCGGTATGCGGGGGGGACTAGCTTCAGCTACGAGCAGTACTTC. It yields the protein CASSLRYAGGTSFSYEQYF.

This chain connects TRBV6-1 to TRBJ1-5; 10 bases fit TRBD1. CDR3 length: 16 amino acids. Germline CDR1 reads MNHNS; CDR2 reads SASEGT. The junction had 10 bases not matched to a gene; V was cut back by 4 bases and J by 7 bases. The CDR3 DNA follows: TGTGCCAGCAGTGTACGCCGGGACAGGGGAGGACAGCCCCAGCATTTT. Translated, it gives CASSVRRDRGGQPQHF.

The J gene is TRBJ1-4, the V gene TRBV6-2 or TRBV6-3, with D hard to call. The germline gives CDR1 MNHEY, CDR2 SVGEGT. V lost 5 bases to trimming and J lost 7 bases, with 11 bases between them. This CDR3 comprises 13 residues. In nucleotides, the CDR3 is TGTGCCAGCAGTCAACGATACAGTGAAAAACTGTTTTTT. This translates into CASSQRYSEKLFF.

The V call is TRBV5-1, the J call TRBJ2-3; 10 bases agree with TRBD1. Looked up from germline, CDR1 is SGHRS and CDR2 is YFSETQ. The V and J ends lost 1 base and 12 bases, in that order; junction bases with no gene match: 8. The CDR3 covers 14 residues. CDR3 bases: TGCGCCAGCAGCTTGCGACAGGGGGCCCCAGGTCAGTATTTT. Translated: CASSLRQGAPGQYF. The whole variable domain, filled in from reference TRBV5-1 and TRBJ2-3, reads KAGVTQTPRYLIKTRGQQVTLSCSPISGHRSVSWYQQTPGQGLQFLFEYFSETQRNKGNFPGRFSGRQFSNSRSEMNVSTLELGDSALYLCASSLRQGAPGQYFGPGTRLTVL.

The chain combines TRBV7-8 with TRBJ1-2, with D perhaps matching TRBD1 (6 bases). Trimming pared 2 bases from V and 2 bases from J, leaving 12 bases between. The CDR3 runs 15 residues. Germline-derived CDR1 and CDR2 are SGHVS and FQNEAQ. CDR3 nucleotides: TGTGCCAGCAGCTTACTACAGGGAAGGAACTATGGCTACACCTTC. It specifies CASSLLQGRNYGYTF. The variable domain in full, with the rest retrieved from reference TRBV7-8 and TRBJ1-2, is GAGVSQSPRYKVAKRGQDVALRCDPISGHVSLFWYQQALGQGPEFLTYFQNEAQLDKSGLPSDRFFAERPEGSVSTLKIQRTQQEDSAVYLCASSLLQGRNYGYTFGSGTRLTVV.

The V and J genes are TRBV25-1 and TRBJ1-2; D gene unclear. The CDR3 extends over 13 amino acids. V dropped 6 bases and J dropped 4 bases, with 12 bases sitting between them. Germline CDR1 reads MGHDK; CDR2 reads SYGVNS. Here the CDR3 DNA reads TGTGCCAGCAGAAACTCCGGGTCCTATGGCTACACCTTC. Translating gives CASRNSGSYGYTF.

CDR3 coding DNA: TGTGCCAGTGCCGATGGGGGCGCAGGAACTAATGAAAAACTGTTTTTT. Its protein product is CASADGGAGTNEKLFF. This chain uses TRBV19 with TRBJ1-4; tentatively, D is TRBD1 (6 bases). This CDR3 is built from 16 residues. V lost 8 bases and J lost 1, with 17 bases in between. CDR1 LNHDA and CDR2 SQIVND come from the germline V gene (reference sequence).

The chain carries TRBV6-5 and TRBJ1-1, with D perhaps matching TRBD1 (6 bases). Trimming took off 6 bases at V and 2 bases at J, with 16 bases between the two ends. The CDR3 runs to 15 residues. CDR1 and CDR2 (germline): MNHEY, SVGAGI. Written as DNA, the CDR3 is TGTGCCAGCAGGACGCCCGGGACATCCAACACTGAAGCTTTCTTT. It codes for CASRTPGTSNTEAFF.

The rearrangement joins TRBV6-2 or TRBV6-3 to TRBJ1-1, with D possibly TRBD1 on 6 matching bases. V was shortened by 2 bases and J by 8 bases, with 6 bases between the two germline ends. The CDR3 runs 11 residues. From germline, CDR1 is MNHEY and CDR2 SVGEGT. CDR3 sequence: CASSYTGEAFF. The CDR3 DNA reads as TGTGCCAGCAGTTACACAGGGGAAGCTTTCTTT.

The chain recombines TRBV27 with TRBJ1-3, with 9 bases fitting TRBD1. V dropped 0 bases and J dropped 5; count of bases not matched to a gene: 5. Germline CDR1 reads MNHEY; CDR2 reads SMNVEV (reference sequence). The CDR3 has 16 residues. As DNA, the CDR3 is TGTGCCAGCAGTTTATCGGGACAGGGTGGCCGAAACACCATATATTTT. Protein sequence: CASSLSGQGGRNTIYF.

This clone was detected a few times. This sequence joins TRBV7-3 and TRBJ1-1; D is unclear. V dropped 4 bases and J dropped 4 bases, with 10 bases sitting between them. This CDR3 has 13 amino acids. Germline V gene data show CDR1 as SGHTA and CDR2 as FQGTGA. The CDR3, as DNA: TGTGCCAGCAGCTCTAGGGAGGCCACTGAAGCTTTCTTT. Protein sequence: CASSSREATEAFF. Supplemented by reference TRBV7-3 and TRBJ1-1, the full variable domain reads GAGVSQTPSNKVTEKGKYVELRCDPISGHTALYWYRQSLGQGPEFLIYFQGTGAADDSGLPNDRFFAVRPEGSVSTLKIQRTERGDSAVYLCASSSREATEAFFGQGTRLTVV.

The DNA for the CDR3 is TGTGCCAGCAGACCCGGACTAGCGGGAGGTGAGCAGTTCTTC. Protein sequence: CASRPGLAGGEQFF. This rearrangement joins TRBV2 to TRBJ2-1; 14 nucleotides agree with TRBD2. Losses at the gene ends were 6 bases for V and 9 bases for J; bases not matched to a gene: 4. This CDR3 comprises 14 residues. Germline CDR1 is SNHLY and CDR2 is FYNNEI. Variable domain in full (rest from reference TRBV2 and TRBJ2-1): EPEVTQTPSHQVTQMGQEVILRCVPISNHLYFYWYRQILGQKVEFLVSFYNNEISEKSEIFDDQFSVERPDGSNFTLKIRSTKLEDSAMYFCASRPGLAGGEQFFGPGTRLTVL.

The chain is built from TRBV5-6 and TRBJ1-5; D remains ambiguous. With 1 base removed from V and 6 bases from J, the gap between germline ends came to 11 bases. CDR3 length: 14 residues. Germline-derived CDR1 and CDR2 are SGHDT and YYEEEE. The CDR3 is CASSLRSVTQPQHF. For the CDR3, the DNA is TGTGCCAGCAGCTTGAGATCGGTTACTCAGCCCCAGCATTTT.

The chain joins TRBV7-3 to TRBJ1-1, with 10 bases aligning to TRBD1. The CDR3 consists of 17 residues. Germline-derived CDR1 and CDR2 are SGHTA and FQGTGA. J was trimmed by 1 base and V by 7 bases; bases with no gene match: 12. The chain's CDR3 is CASTARPGQGTNTEAFF. CDR3 in DNA: TGTGCCAGCACCGCGAGACCGGGACAGGGGACGAACACTGAAGCTTTCTTT.

The rearrangement uses TRBV28 and TRBJ1-1; D might be TRBD1 (5 bases). The germline V gene encodes CDR1 MDHEN and CDR2 SYDVKM. V gave up 5 bases and J gave up 6 bases, with 16 bases separating them. There are 14 residues in the CDR3. CDR3 coding DNA: TGTGCCAGCAGTACCCGGGACTATAGTGCTGAAGCTTTCTTT. Translation: CASSTRDYSAEAFF.

The chain joins TRBV27 to TRBJ1-4, with 11 bases fitting TRBD1. After removal of 7 bases from V and 10 bases from J, the junction contained 2 bases not matched to a gene. The CDR3 is 12 amino acids. In germline, CDR1 is MNHEY, CDR2 SMNVEV (reference sequence). The DNA for the CDR3 is TGTGCCAGCACTGGGACAGGGGGAAAACTGTTTTTT. Protein product: CASTGTGGKLFF. Full variable domain (rest looked up from reference TRBV27 and TRBJ1-4): EAQVTQNPRYLITVTGKKLTVTCSQNMNHEYMSWYRQDPGLGLRQIYYSMNVEVTDKGDVPEGYKVSRKEKRNFPLILESPSPNQTSLYFCASTGTGGKLFFGSGTQLSVL.

This CDR3 is CASSQGSGGPFQPQHF. CDR3 bases: TGCGCCAGCAGCCAAGGCTCAGGGGGGCCCTTTCAGCCCCAGCATTTT. The chain combines TRBV4-1 with TRBJ1-5; 7 nucleotides align to TRBD1. V trimming: 1 base; J trimming: 6 bases; junction bases outside the gene matches: 9. The CDR3 covers 16 residues. Germline assignment: CDR1 MGHRA and CDR2 YSYEKL.

The table lists this clone with a few counts. Other DNA sequences in the same sample also yield this CDR3. The chain carries TRBV6-5 and TRBJ1-1, with D uncertain. Between the trimmed V and J ends, which lost 0 bases and 1 base, there was a span of 6 bases. The germline gives CDR1 MNHEY, CDR2 SVGAGI. This CDR3 spans 14 amino acids. CDR3: CASSYSEGNTEAFF. CDR3 in DNA: TGTGCCAGCAGTTACTCGGAGGGGAACACTGAAGCTTTCTTT.

The J gene is TRBJ2-7, the V gene TRBV3-1 (or the pseudogene TRBV3-2); unclear D gene. The germline CDR1 and CDR2 sequences are LGHDT and YNNKEL (reference sequence). V gave up 3 bases and J gave up 3 bases, with 6 bases separating them. The CDR3 consists of 12 residues. The CDR3 nucleotides are TGTGCCAGCAGCCATACTGGCTACGAGCAGTACTTC. Translating gives CASSHTGYEQYF.

The V gene is TRBV7-3, the J gene TRBJ2-1, with D possibly matching TRBD2 (6 bases). Germline assignment: CDR1 SGHTA and CDR2 FQGTGA. The CDR3 is 18 residues long. V dropped 2 bases and J dropped 5 bases, with 22 bases sitting between them. The CDR3 DNA reads TGTGCCAGCAGCTTAGCCGCTACTAGCAAGACTAATGACAATGAGCAGTTCTTC. Its protein product is CASSLAATSKTNDNEQFF.